The clone carrying this TCR beta chain has a single count. This record comes from a study of OX40 agonist ivuxolimab in advanced cancers. Generated by immunoSEQ multiplex PCR, the TCRdb table keeps only in-frame clones and is missing some. The sample records 40,000 or so clones, 70% to 85% being singletons. Germline V lookup: CDR1 SGHAT, CDR2 FQNNGV. The CDR3 runs to 17 residues. V shed 5 bases, J shed 4 bases, and the junction held 6 bases outside the gene matches. The input for sequencing was CD4+ or CD8+ T cells sorted from blood, taken in a trial of the OX40 agonist ivuxolimab. The clonotype originates from an adult with an advanced solid tumor such as melanoma, head and neck, liver or kidney cancer. The chain is built from TRBV11-2 and TRBJ2-3; TRBD2 matches at 16 bases. CDR3 region: CASSRGLAGGRADTQYF. The CDR3, as DNA: TGTGCCAGCAGCCGGGGACTAGCGGGGGGGCGAGCAGATACGCAGTATTTT.